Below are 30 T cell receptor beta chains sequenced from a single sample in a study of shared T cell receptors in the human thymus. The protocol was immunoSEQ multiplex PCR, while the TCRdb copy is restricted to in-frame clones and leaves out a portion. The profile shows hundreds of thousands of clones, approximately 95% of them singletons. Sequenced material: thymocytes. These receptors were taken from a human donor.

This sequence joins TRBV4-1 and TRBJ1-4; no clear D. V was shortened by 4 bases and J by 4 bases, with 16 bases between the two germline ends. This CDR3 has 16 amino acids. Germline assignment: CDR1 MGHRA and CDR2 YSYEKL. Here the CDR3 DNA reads TGCGCCAGCAGCCGCATATCTCTGGAGCTTAATGAAAAACTGTTTTTT. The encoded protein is CASSRISLELNEKLFF.

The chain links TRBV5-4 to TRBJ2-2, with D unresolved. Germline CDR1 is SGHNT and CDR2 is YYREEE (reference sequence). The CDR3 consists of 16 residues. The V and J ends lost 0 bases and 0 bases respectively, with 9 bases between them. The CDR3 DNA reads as TGTGCCAGCAGCTTGGGTTCCCAAGCGAACACCGGGGAGCTGTTTTTT. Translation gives CASSLGSQANTGELFF.

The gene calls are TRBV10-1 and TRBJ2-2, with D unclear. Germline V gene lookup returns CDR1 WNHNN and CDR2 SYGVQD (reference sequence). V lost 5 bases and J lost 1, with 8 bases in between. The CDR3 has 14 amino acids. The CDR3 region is CASSRARNTGELFF. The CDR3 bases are TGCGCCAGCAGTCGGGCGCGGAACACCGGGGAGCTGTTTTTT.

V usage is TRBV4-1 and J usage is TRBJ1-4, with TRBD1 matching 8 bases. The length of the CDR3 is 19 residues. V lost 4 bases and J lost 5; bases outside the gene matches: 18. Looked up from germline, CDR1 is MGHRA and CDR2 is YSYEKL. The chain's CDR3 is CASSLRGRDRPFLNEKLFF. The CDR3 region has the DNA TGCGCCAGCAGCCTAAGGGGAAGGGACAGGCCCTTCCTAAATGAAAAACTGTTTTTT.

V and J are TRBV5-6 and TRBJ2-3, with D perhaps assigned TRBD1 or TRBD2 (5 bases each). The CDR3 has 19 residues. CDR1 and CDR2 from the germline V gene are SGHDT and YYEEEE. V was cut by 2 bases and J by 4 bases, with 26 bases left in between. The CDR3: CASSFQTRTGVGPPDTQYF. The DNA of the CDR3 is TGTGCCAGCAGCTTTCAGACCCGGACCGGGGTGGGGCCCCCAGATACGCAGTATTTT.

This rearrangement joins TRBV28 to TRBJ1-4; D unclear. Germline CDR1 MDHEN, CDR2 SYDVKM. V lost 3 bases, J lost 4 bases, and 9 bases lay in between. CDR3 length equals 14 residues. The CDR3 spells CASSFKGSNEKLFF. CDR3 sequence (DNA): TGTGCCAGCAGTTTTAAGGGAAGTAATGAAAAACTGTTTTTT.

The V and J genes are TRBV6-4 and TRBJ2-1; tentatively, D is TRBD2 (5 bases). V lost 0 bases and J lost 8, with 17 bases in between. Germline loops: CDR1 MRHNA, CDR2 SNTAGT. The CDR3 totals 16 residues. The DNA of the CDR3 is TGTGCCAGCAGTGACTCGAACACTAGGGATAAATATGAGCAGTTCTTC. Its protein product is CASSDSNTRDKYEQFF.

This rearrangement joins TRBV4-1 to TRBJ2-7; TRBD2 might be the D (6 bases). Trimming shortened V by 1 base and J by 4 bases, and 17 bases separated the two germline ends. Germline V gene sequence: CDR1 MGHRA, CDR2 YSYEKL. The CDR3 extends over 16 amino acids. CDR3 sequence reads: CASSQASTSKYYEQYF. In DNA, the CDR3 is TGCGCCAGCAGCCAAGCATCGACTAGTAAATATTACGAGCAGTACTTC.

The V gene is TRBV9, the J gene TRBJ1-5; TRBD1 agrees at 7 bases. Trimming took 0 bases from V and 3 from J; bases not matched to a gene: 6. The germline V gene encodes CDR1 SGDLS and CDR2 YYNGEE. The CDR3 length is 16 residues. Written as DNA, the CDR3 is TGTGCCAGCAGCGTAGAACAGGGGATTGACAATCAGCCCCAGCATTTT. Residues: CASSVEQGIDNQPQHF.

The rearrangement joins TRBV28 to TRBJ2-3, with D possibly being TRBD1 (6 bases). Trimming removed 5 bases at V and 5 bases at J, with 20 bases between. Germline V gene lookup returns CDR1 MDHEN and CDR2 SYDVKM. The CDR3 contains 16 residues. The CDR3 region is CASSNPNGGAEDTQYF. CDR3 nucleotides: TGTGCCAGCAGTAACCCGAATGGGGGCGCAGAAGATACGCAGTATTTT.

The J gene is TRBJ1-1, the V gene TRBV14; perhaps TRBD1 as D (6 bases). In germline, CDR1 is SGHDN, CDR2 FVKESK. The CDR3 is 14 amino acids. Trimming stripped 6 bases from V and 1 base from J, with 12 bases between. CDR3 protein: CASRYRAENTEAFF. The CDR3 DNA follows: TGTGCCAGCAGATACAGGGCCGAGAACACTGAAGCTTTCTTT.

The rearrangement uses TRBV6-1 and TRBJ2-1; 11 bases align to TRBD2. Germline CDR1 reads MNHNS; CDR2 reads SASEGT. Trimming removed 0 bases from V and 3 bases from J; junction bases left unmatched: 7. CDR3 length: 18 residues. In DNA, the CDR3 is TGTGCCAGCAGTGAAGCCACTAGCGGGAGTGTAGGCTACAATGAGCAGTTCTTC. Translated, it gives CASSEATSGSVGYNEQFF.

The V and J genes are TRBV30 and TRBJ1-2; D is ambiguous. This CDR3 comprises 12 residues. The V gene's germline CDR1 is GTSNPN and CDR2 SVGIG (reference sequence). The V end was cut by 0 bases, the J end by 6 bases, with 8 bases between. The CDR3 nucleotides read TGTGCCTGGAGTGTGGCCTCAAATGGCTACACCTTC. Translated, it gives CAWSVASNGYTF.

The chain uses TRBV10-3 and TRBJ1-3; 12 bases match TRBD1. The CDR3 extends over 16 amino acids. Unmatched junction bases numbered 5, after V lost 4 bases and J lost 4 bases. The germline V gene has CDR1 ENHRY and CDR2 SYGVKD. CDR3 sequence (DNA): TGTGCCATCAGTGCTCCGGGACAGGGGGCGGGAAACACCATATATTTT. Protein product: CAISAPGQGAGNTIYF.

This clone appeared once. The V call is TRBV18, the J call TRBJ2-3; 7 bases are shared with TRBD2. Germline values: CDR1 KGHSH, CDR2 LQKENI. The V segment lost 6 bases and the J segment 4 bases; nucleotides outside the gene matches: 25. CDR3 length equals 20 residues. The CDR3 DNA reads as TGTGCCAGCTCCCCCGTCGAGACTAGCTTGCGGGAGACCCTCCCAGATACGCAGTATTTT. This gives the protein CASSPVETSLRETLPDTQYF.

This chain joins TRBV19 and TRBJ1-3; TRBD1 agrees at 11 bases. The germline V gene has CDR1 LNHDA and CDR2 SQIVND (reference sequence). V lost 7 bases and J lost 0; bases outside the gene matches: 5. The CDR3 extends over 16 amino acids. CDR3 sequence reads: CASMRTGGDSGNTIYF. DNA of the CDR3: TGTGCCAGTATGAGGACAGGGGGCGACTCTGGAAACACCATATATTTT.

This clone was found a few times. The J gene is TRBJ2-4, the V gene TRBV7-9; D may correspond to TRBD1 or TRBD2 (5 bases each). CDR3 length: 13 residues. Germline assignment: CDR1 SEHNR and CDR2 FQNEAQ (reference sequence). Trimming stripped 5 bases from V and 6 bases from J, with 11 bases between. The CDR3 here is CASSPTTGNIQYF. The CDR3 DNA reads TGTGCCAGCAGCCCGACTACAGGAAACATTCAGTACTTC.

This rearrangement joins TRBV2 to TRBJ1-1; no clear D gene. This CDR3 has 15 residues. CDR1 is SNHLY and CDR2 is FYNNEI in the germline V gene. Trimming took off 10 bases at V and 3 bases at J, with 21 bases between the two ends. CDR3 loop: CATLPDPEKDTEAFF. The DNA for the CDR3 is TGTGCCACCCTACCGGACCCGGAGAAGGACACTGAAGCTTTCTTT.

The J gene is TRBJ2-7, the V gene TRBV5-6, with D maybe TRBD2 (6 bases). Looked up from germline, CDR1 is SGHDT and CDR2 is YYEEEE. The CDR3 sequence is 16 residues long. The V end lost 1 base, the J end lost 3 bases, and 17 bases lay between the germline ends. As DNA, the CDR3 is TGTGCCAGCAGCTTGTTTACGGGAGCAAGGGTCTACGAGCAGTACTTC. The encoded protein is CASSLFTGARVYEQYF.

For the CDR3, the DNA is TGTGCCAGCAGTCCCACGCAACCAAACCGACTAGCGGGATCCTCCTACGAGCAGTACTTC. It is translated as CASSPTQPNRLAGSSYEQYF. The rearrangement links TRBV27 to TRBJ2-7; 11 bases map to TRBD2. Trimming removed 5 bases from V and 0 bases from J; junction bases left unmatched: 18. This CDR3 has 20 amino acids. The germline CDR1 and CDR2 sequences are MNHEY and SMNVEV (reference sequence).

The CDR3 is CASGLGGELFF. The CDR3 bases are TGTGCTAGTGGTTTGGGCGGGGAGCTGTTTTTT. The genes are TRBV12-5 and TRBJ2-2; no reliable D call. Trimming removed 1 base from V and 7 bases from J, with 1 base in between. Germline V gene sequence: CDR1 LGHNT, CDR2 FRNRAP. The CDR3 totals 11 residues.

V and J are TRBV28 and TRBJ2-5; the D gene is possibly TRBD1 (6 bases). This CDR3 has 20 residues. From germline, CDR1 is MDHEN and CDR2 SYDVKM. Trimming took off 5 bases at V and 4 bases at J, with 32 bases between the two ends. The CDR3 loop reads CASSNPQGWVGIMLGETQYF. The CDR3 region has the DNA TGTGCCAGCAGTAATCCCCAGGGGTGGGTAGGGATTATGTTGGGAGAGACCCAGTACTTC.

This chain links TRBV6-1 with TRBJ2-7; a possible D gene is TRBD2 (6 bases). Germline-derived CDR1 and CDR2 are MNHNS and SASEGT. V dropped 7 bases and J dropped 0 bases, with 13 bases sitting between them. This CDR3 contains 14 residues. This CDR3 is CASTEGFSSYEQYF. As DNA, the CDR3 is TGTGCCAGCACGGAGGGATTCTCCTCCTACGAGCAGTACTTC.

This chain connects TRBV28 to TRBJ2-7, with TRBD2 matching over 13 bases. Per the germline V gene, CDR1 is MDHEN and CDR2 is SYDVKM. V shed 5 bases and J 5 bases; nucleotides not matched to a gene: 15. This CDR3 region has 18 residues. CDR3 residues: CASSTGSLAGGPPHEQYF. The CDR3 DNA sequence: TGTGCCAGCAGTACGGGATCACTAGCGGGAGGGCCACCCCACGAGCAGTACTTC.

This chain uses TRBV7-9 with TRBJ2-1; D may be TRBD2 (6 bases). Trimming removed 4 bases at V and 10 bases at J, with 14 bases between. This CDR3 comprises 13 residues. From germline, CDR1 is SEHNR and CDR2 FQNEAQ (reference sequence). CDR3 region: CASSSRTGGEQFF. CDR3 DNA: TGTGCCAGCAGCTCCCGAACTGGGGGGGAGCAGTTCTTC. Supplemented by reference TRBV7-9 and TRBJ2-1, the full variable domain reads DTGVSQNPRHKITKRGQNVTFRCDPISEHNRLYWYRQTLGQGPEFLTYFQNEAQLEKSRLLSDRFSAERPKGSFSTLEIQRTEQGDSAMYLCASSSRTGGEQFFGPGTRLTVL.

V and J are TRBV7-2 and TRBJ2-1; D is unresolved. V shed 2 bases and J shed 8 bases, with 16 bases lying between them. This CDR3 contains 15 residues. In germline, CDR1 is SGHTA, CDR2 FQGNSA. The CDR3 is CASSLRVWFKDEQFF. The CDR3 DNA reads TGTGCCAGCAGCTTACGCGTCTGGTTTAAGGATGAGCAGTTCTTC. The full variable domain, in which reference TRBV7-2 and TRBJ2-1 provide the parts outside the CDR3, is GAGVSQSPSNKVTEKGKDVELRCDPISGHTALYWYRQSLGQGLEFLIYFQGNSAPDKSGLPSDRFSAERTGGSVSTLTIQRTQQEDSAVYLCASSLRVWFKDEQFFGPGTRLTVL.

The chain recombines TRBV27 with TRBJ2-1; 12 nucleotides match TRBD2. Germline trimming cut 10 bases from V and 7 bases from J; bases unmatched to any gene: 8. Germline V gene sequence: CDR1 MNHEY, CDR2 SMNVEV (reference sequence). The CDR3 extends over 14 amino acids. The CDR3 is CATIRLAGVNEQFF. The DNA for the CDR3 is TGTGCCACCATTAGACTAGCGGGAGTAAATGAGCAGTTCTTC.

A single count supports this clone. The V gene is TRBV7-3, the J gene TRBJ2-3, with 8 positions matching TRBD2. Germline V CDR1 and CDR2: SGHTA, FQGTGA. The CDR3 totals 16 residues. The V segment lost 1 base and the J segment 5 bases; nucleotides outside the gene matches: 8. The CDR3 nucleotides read TGTGCCAGCAGCTTAAGAGGGGCGGGAGGCGGAGATACGCAGTATTTT. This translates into CASSLRGAGGGDTQYF.

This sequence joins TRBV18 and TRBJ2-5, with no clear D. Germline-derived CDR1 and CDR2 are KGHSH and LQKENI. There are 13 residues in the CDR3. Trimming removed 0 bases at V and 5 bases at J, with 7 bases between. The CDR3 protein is CASSPPLSETQYF. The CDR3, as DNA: TGTGCCAGCTCACCACCTCTATCGGAGACCCAGTACTTC.

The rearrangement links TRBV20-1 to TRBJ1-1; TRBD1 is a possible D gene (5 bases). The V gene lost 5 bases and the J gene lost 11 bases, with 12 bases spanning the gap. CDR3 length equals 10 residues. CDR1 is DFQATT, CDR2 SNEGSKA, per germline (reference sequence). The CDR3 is CSAGHPEAFF. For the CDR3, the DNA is TGCAGTGCTGGACACCCGGAGGCTTTCTTT.